The TCR beta chain described here comes from a study of CXCR3-negative and CXCR3-positive naive CD8 T cells. Germline CDR1 is SGHNT and CDR2 is YENEEA. This CDR3 is 16 amino acids long. cDNA libraries for TRB were generated by 5' RACE incorporating UMI labels. TCRdb reprocessed the 5' RACE reads and keeps a single row for each CDR3 protein, giving no DNA. The sample holds 85,000 to 120,000 distinct CDR3 sequences. As for this clonotype: Its target is unknown.

Every subset of CD8+ T cells was sorted in triplicate at some 310,000 cells each. The study, taken as a whole, reports: Sequencing showed both naive subsets with comparably high diversity, and memory CD8+ cells much lower. Naive CXCR3-positive cells had TRB CDR3s more hydrophobic than those of CXCR3-negative naive cells.

The specimen was naive CXCR3+ CD8+ T cells from blood. Specified subset: CD45RO-CCR7+CD27+CD95- naive CD8+ T cells expressing CXCR3 (TNR3+). This rearrangement joins TRBV11-3 to TRBJ2-7; TCRdb selects TRBD1, and the lack of DNA leaves this call unchecked. The sequence derives from a human donor in good health. Some clones in this sample may be carry-over from other donors' samples. The CDR3 region is CASSPPGVAGDYEQYF.